One and the same sample provided the 24 T cell receptor beta chains below, sequenced in a study of T cell repertoires in cytomegalovirus infection. Each CDR3 protein gets one entry after TCRdb re-called the reads with MiXCR. The sample yields some 940,000 distinct CDR3 sequences, 31% seen once. These receptors lack a known antigen. The sequencing here drew on cultured CD8+ T cells from PBMCs, taken from culture after CMV antigen stimulation. Source of these receptors: a human donor in good health (CMV status not recorded). Some clones in this sample may be carry-over from other donors' samples.

This clonotype was counted many times. The chain has TRBV7-2 and TRBJ1-2; D is uncertain. Germline CDR1 and CDR2: SGHTA and FQGNSA. Trimming took off 4 bases at V and 8 bases at J, with 11 bases between the two ends. The CDR3 has 12 amino acids. The DNA for the CDR3 is TGTGCCAGCAGCTCATCGGGCAGGGGCTACACCTTC. It specifies CASSSSGRGYTF.

In its sample, this clonotype was seen a few times. As DNA, the CDR3 is TGTGCCAGCAGCTTTGGACAGGCCGAGCAGTACGTC. This gives the protein CASSFGQAEQYV. The chain combines TRBV11-1 with TRBJ2-7, with 7 bases lining up with TRBD1. This CDR3 spans 12 amino acids. With V trimmed by 3 bases and J by 6 bases, 2 bases remained unmatched. Germline V gives CDR1 SGHAT, CDR2 FQDESV (reference sequence).

There are many counts of this clonotype. The chain links TRBV7-2 to TRBJ1-5, with 7 positions matching TRBD1. The germline CDR1 and CDR2 sequences are SGHTA and FQGNSA. The CDR3 loop spans 13 amino acids. Trimming took 5 bases from V and 7 from J; bases not matched to a gene: 5. CDR3: CASSPTGFQPQHF. Written as DNA, the CDR3 is TGTGCCAGCAGCCCGACAGGGTTCCAGCCCCAGCATTTT.

CDR3 bases: TGTGCCAGCAGCCCCCCTCAGGGGAGCACAGATACGCAGTATTTT. This encodes CASSPPQGSTDTQYF. The chain employs TRBV7-9 and TRBJ2-3; weak D call: TRBD1 (6 bases). Germline V lookup: CDR1 SEHNR, CDR2 FQNEAQ (reference sequence). This CDR3 region has 15 residues. Deletions cut 5 bases from V and 0 bases from J, with 12 bases between.

Comment on this clonotype: At one end the junction does not follow the germline gene, possibly because of a read error. The V gene is TRBV12-5, the J gene TRBJ2-7, with D unclear. The CDR3 covers 13 residues. Germline V CDR1 and CDR2: LGHNT, FRNRAP. CDR3 region: CAGGPHSWHEQYF. CDR3 nucleotides: TGTGCTGGTGGTCCGCACTCTTGGCACGAGCAGTACTTC.

This clonotype has at least ten counts. The chain employs TRBV7-8 and TRBJ2-3; D call uncertain. Germline loops: CDR1 SGHVS, CDR2 FQNEAQ. Trimming took off 5 bases at V and 0 bases at J, with 9 bases between the two ends. The CDR3 is 14 amino acids. As DNA, the CDR3 is TGTGCCAGCAGCCCAACCCCCAGCACAGATACGCAGTATTTT. It codes for CASSPTPSTDTQYF.

CDR3 protein: CASSIGTGEVYEQYF. The CDR3, as DNA: TGTGCCAGTAGTATAGGGACAGGGGAGGTCTACGAGCAGTACTTC. The chain has TRBV19 and TRBJ2-7, with 9 positions matching TRBD1. V shed 1 base, J shed 3 bases, and the junction held 4 bases outside the gene matches. The CDR3 is 15 amino acids. Germline V CDR1 and CDR2: LNHDA, SQIVND (reference sequence).

The rearrangement links TRBV27 to TRBJ1-2, with 9 bases fitting TRBD1. The CDR3 consists of 14 residues. CDR1 and CDR2 from the germline V gene are MNHEY and SMNVEV (reference sequence). V shed 7 bases, J shed 8 bases, and the junction held 11 bases outside the gene matches. The CDR3 sequence is CASTRTQGARGYTF. As DNA, the CDR3 is TGTGCCAGCACAAGGACACAGGGGGCGCGGGGCTACACCTTC.

This sequence joins TRBV10-3 and TRBJ2-5; TRBD2 agrees at 13 bases. Germline V gene sequence: CDR1 ENHRY, CDR2 SYGVKD. The length of the CDR3 is 16 residues. V shed 4 bases and J 3 bases; nucleotides not matched to a gene: 5. The CDR3: CAISGGGLAGEETQYF. Written as DNA, the CDR3 is TGTGCCATCAGTGGGGGAGGACTAGCGGGGGAAGAGACCCAGTACTTC.

A few counts support this clonotype. V is TRBV5-4 and J is TRBJ2-2, with D uncertain. V lost 3 bases and J lost 1, with 13 bases in between. Germline CDR1 and CDR2: SGHNT and YYREEE (reference sequence). The length of the CDR3 is 16 residues. Here the CDR3 reads CASSSWVDLNTGELFF. The CDR3 coding sequence is TGTGCCAGCAGCTCCTGGGTCGACTTGAACACCGGGGAGCTGTTTTTT.

The chain links TRBV9 to TRBJ1-1; no clear D gene. Trimming removed 6 bases from V and 0 bases from J, with 21 bases in between. The germline V gene has CDR1 SGDLS and CDR2 YYNGEE. The CDR3 extends over 17 amino acids. The CDR3 DNA is TGTGCCAGCACCCTGGGCCCGGATTCTTTTATGAACACTGAAGCTTTCTTT. It is translated as CASTLGPDSFMNTEAFF.

This clonotype was seen a few times. The CDR3 DNA is TGTGCCAGCAGGACAGGTCAAGCCCGGCTCCAGTACTTC. Its translation: CASRTGQARLQYF. The rearrangement uses TRBV27 and TRBJ2-5; maybe TRBD1 (6 bases). V lost 6 bases, J lost 10 bases, and 18 bases lay in between. The CDR3 spans 13 residues. Germline loops: CDR1 MNHEY, CDR2 SMNVEV (reference sequence).

Note on this clonotype: This clone may be a read error of a much larger clone one base away. The CDR3 reads CVSSHDREGAFGTDTQYF. The CDR3 DNA follows: TGTGTCAGTAGTCACGACAGGGAGGGAGCGTTCGGAACAGATACGCAGTATTTT. This rearrangement joins TRBV19 to TRBJ2-3; D is tentatively TRBD1 or TRBD2 (7 bases each). Germline V gives CDR1 LNHDA, CDR2 SQIVND (reference sequence). The CDR3 consists of 18 residues.

J is TRBJ2-7 and V is TRBV29-1; no firm D call. The germline V and J ends were trimmed by 7 bases and 0 bases, with 13 bases remaining between them. CDR3 length: 13 residues. CDR1 and CDR2 (germline): SQVTM, ANQGSEA. DNA for the CDR3: TGCAGCGGGAAGACTGGTGACTCCTACGAGCAGTACTTC. Its translation is CSGKTGDSYEQYF.

This clonotype was counted many times. J is TRBJ1-4 and V is TRBV28, with 8 bases matching TRBD1. CDR1 and CDR2 from the germline V gene are MDHEN and SYDVKM. This CDR3 comprises 14 residues. V trimming: 6 bases; J trimming: 7 bases; junction bases outside the gene matches: 7. The CDR3 region has the DNA TGTGCCAGCAGCCCGGACAGGGTGACTGAAAAACTGTTTTTT. Its translation: CASSPDRVTEKLFF.

The J gene is TRBJ1-2, the V gene TRBV4-3; 11 nucleotides agree with TRBD1. The germline V gene encodes CDR1 LGHNA and CDR2 YSLEER. The CDR3 loop spans 19 amino acids. V was clipped by 2 bases and J by 4 bases; unmatched bases: 15. CDR3 loop: CASSQKINVRTGGRYGYTF. Here the CDR3 DNA reads TGCGCCAGCAGCCAAAAAATAAATGTACGGACAGGGGGCCGCTATGGCTACACCTTC.

This clonotype was recorded a few times. J is TRBJ2-3 and V is TRBV28, with 8 bases lining up with TRBD1. The V segment lost 6 bases and the J segment 6 bases; nucleotides outside the gene matches: 11. This CDR3 spans 15 amino acids. Germline V gene sequence: CDR1 MDHEN, CDR2 SYDVKM. CDR3 amino acids: CASSPGQGWGDTQYF. The CDR3 nucleotides are TGTGCCAGCAGCCCCGGACAGGGTTGGGGTGATACGCAGTATTTT. Looking up the rest from reference TRBV28 and TRBJ2-3 gives the full variable domain: DVKVTQSSRYLVKRTGEKVFLECVQDMDHENMFWYRQDPGLGLRLIYFSYDVKMKEKGDIPEGYSVSREKKERFSLILESASTNQTSMYLCASSPGQGWGDTQYFGPGTRLTVL.

Comments on this clonotype: A much more abundant neighbour one base away suggests this may be a read error. The chain uses TRBV11-1 and TRBJ1-1, with TRBD1 matching 7 bases. Germline CDR1 is SGHAT and CDR2 is FQDESV (reference sequence). The length of the CDR3 is 13 residues. This CDR3 is CVSSLAGTAEAFF. The CDR3 DNA reads TGTGTCAGCAGCTTAGCCGGGACAGCTGAAGCTTTCTTT.

This clonotype has just a few counts. The chain links TRBV28 to TRBJ2-3; TRBD2 matches 8 bases. Germline CDR1 and CDR2: MDHEN and SYDVKM. V was clipped by 5 bases and J by 4 bases; unmatched bases: 5. This CDR3 comprises 14 residues. The CDR3 bases are TGTGCCAGCAGTCTGACTAGCGTCGCAGATACGCAGTATTTT. This codes for CASSLTSVADTQYF.

The table lists this clonotype with many counts. V and J are TRBV6-5 and TRBJ2-3, with TRBD2 matching over 7 bases. Germline V gives CDR1 MNHEY, CDR2 SVGAGI. The CDR3 runs 17 residues. V lost 0 bases to trimming and J lost 1 base; unmatched junction nucleotides: 7. The CDR3 protein is CASSYSNIGLGTDTQYF. As DNA, the CDR3 is TGTGCCAGCAGTTACTCGAACATAGGACTAGGCACAGATACGCAGTATTTT.

This clonotype was seen only a few times. The chain couples TRBV28 to TRBJ2-1; maybe TRBD2 (6 bases). V shed 6 bases and J shed 4 bases, with 19 bases lying between them. Germline V lookup: CDR1 MDHEN, CDR2 SYDVKM. The CDR3 length is 16 residues. CDR3 nucleotide sequence: TGTGCCAGCAGAAACCCCGCGGGGCGGAAGTACAATGAGCAGTTCTTC. It is translated as CASRNPAGRKYNEQFF.

A few counts support this clonotype. The genes are TRBV10-3 and TRBJ2-7, with D possibly being TRBD1 (5 bases). Germline assignment: CDR1 ENHRY and CDR2 SYGVKD. Between the trimmed V and J ends, which lost 6 bases and 0 bases, there was a span of 21 bases. The CDR3 is 17 residues long. CDR3 sequence (DNA): TGTGCCATCAGCGCTCTAACAACAGGTGCAGTCTCCTACGAGCAGTACTTC. Its protein product is CAISALTTGAVSYEQYF.

This clonotype was seen a handful of times. The chain couples TRBV19 to TRBJ1-3, with D unresolved. CDR1 is LNHDA and CDR2 is SQIVND in the germline V gene (reference sequence). V dropped 7 bases and J dropped 0 bases, with 7 bases sitting between them. CDR3 size: 13 residues. The CDR3 reads CASTRGSGNTIYF. CDR3 nucleotides: TGTGCCAGTACCCGAGGCTCTGGAAACACCATATATTTT.

V is TRBV12-3 or TRBV12-4 and J is TRBJ1-5; D might be TRBD1 (5 bases). There are 13 residues in the CDR3. V lost 5 bases, J lost 3 bases, and 8 bases lay in between. CDR3 nucleotide sequence: TGTGCCAGCAGTGACAGAACCAATCAGCCCCAGCATTTT. As protein: CASSDRTNQPQHF.